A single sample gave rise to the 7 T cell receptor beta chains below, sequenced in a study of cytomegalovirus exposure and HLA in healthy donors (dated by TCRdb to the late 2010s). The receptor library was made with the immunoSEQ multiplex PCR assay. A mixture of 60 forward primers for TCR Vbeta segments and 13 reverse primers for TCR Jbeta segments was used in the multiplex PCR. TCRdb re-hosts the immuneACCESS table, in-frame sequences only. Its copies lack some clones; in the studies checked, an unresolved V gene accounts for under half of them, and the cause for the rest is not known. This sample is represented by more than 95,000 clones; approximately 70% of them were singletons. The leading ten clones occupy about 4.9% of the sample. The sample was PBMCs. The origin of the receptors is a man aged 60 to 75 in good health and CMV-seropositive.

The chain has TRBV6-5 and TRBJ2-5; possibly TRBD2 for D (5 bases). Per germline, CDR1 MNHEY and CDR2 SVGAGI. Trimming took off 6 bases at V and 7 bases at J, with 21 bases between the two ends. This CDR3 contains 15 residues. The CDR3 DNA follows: TGTGCCAGCAGGAGGGCAGCCGGACCGTCGGGGACCCAGTACTTC. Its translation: CASRRAAGPSGTQYF.

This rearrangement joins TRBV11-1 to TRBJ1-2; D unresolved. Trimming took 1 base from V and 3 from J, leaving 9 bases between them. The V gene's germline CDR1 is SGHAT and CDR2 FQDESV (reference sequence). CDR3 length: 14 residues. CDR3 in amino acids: CASSLGREDYGYTF. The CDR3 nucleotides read TGTGCCAGCAGCTTAGGTCGGGAGGACTATGGCTACACCTTC.

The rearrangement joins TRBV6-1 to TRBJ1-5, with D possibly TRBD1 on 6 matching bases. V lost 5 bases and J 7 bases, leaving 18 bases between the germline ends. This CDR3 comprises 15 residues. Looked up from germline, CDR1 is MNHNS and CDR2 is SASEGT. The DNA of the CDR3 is TGTGCCAGCAGTCCCATGTGGGGGCAGGCACAGCCCCAGCATTTT. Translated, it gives CASSPMWGQAQPQHF.

In DNA, the CDR3 is TGTGCCAGCAGCCCACAGGACAGGGGAGCCATATATTTT. It is translated as CASSPQDRGAIYF. The gene calls are TRBV7-9 and TRBJ1-3, with 9 nucleotides matching TRBD1. Trimming at V came to 5 bases and at J to 11 bases, leaving 7 bases not matched to a gene. Germline loops: CDR1 SEHNR, CDR2 FQNEAQ (reference sequence). This CDR3 is 13 amino acids long.

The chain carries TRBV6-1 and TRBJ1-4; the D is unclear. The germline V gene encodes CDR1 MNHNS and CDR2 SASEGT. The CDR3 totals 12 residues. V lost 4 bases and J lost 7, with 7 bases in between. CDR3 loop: CASSGDREKLFF. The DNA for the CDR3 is TGTGCCAGCAGTGGCGATCGTGAAAAACTGTTTTTT.

In DNA, the CDR3 is TGTGCCAGCAGTTATGGCGGAGAGACCCAGTACTTC. This gives the protein CASSYGGETQYF. The chain carries TRBV28 and TRBJ2-5; D remains unclear. The CDR3 runs 12 residues. V lost 4 bases, J lost 4 bases, and 7 bases lay in between. Germline V gives CDR1 MDHEN, CDR2 SYDVKM.

CDR3 sequence reads: CASSTDRVSPLHF. The CDR3 DNA sequence: TGCGCCAGCAGCACCGACAGGGTTTCACCCCTCCACTTT. This chain connects TRBV5-1 to TRBJ1-6; 7 bases are shared with TRBD1. CDR1 and CDR2 from the germline V gene are SGHRS and YFSETQ. With 4 bases clipped from V and 9 bases from J, the junction kept 4 bases outside the gene matches. The CDR3 is made up of 13 amino acids.